The rows below give T cell receptor beta chains drawn from one sample of a study of OX40 agonist ivuxolimab in advanced cancers. The method was immunoSEQ multiplex PCR; TCRdb's version includes in-frame clones alone and lacks a portion of them. This sample has tens of thousands of clones, with 83% found just once. This specimen was CD4+ or CD8+ T cells sorted from blood, taken in a trial of the OX40 agonist ivuxolimab. Every receptor here comes from an adult with an advanced solid tumor such as melanoma, head and neck, liver or kidney cancer. The CDR3 runs from the conserved cysteine through the conserved F or W. The D gene is left open where the match is weak. Only some rows state a clone size, as once, few, many or a class for expanded clones.

>-|TRBJ1-3|TRBV27|-
CASSLLPLYSGNTIYF
TGTGCCAGCAGTTTATTACCCCTCTACTCTGGAAACACCATATATTTT
>TRBD1|TRBJ2-7|TRBV7-2|few
CASSLVGDRLLLSYEQYF
TGTGCCAGCAGCTTAGTCGGGGACAGACTCCTCCTCTCCTACGAGCAGTACTTC
>TRBD2|TRBJ2-1|TRBV6-4|-
CASSESSGLPQFF
TGTGCCAGCAGTGAGTCTAGCGGGCTCCCCCAGTTCTTC
>-|TRBJ2-2|TRBV10-1|once
CASSERAYANTGELFF
TGCGCCAGCAGTGAGCGGGCATACGCGAACACCGGGGAGCTGTTTTTT
>-|TRBJ1-1|TRBV6-1|-
CASSEGGFTEAFF
TGTGCCAGCAGTGAAGGAGGGTTCACTGAAGCTTTCTTT
>-|TRBJ1-2|TRBV7-9|few
CASSFGDYGYTF
TGTGCCAGCAGCTTCGGCGACTATGGCTACACCTTC
>TRBD1|TRBJ2-3|TRBV7-8|-
CASSLGQGADTQYF
TGTGCCAGCAGCTTGGGACAGGGGGCAGATACGCAGTATTTT
>TRBD1|TRBJ2-5|TRBV25-1|-
CASSEYGTGKKVKETQYF
TGTGCCAGCAGTGAATATGGGACAGGGAAGAAGGTTAAAGAGACCCAGTACTTC
>TRBD2|TRBJ2-5|TRBV5-5|-
CASSWPIAGGAQYF
TGTGCCAGCAGCTGGCCTATAGCGGGAGGTGCGCAGTACTTC
>-|TRBJ2-3|TRBV5-1|-
CASSLAQSTDTQYF
TGCGCCAGCAGCTTGGCCCAGAGCACAGATACGCAGTATTTT
>-|TRBJ2-7|TRBV2|once
CASSESRWIDF
TGTGCCAGCAGTGAATCCAGGTGGATCGACTTC
>-|TRBJ2-3|TRBV2|-
CASTLSYTQYF
TGTGCCAGCACCCTGTCGTATACGCAGTATTTT
>-|TRBJ2-1|TRBV5-1|-
CASSLLQASSYNEQFF
TGCGCCAGCAGCTTGCTACAGGCTAGCTCCTACAATGAGCAGTTCTTC
>TRBD1|TRBJ1-1|TRBV5-4|-
CASSAGTGNTEAFF
TGTGCCAGCAGCGCCGGGACAGGGAACACTGAAGCTTTCTTT
>TRBD1|TRBJ1-2|TRBV6-6|-
CASSPRQGSYGYTF
TGTGCCAGCAGCCCAAGACAGGGGAGCTATGGCTACACCTTC
>-|TRBJ2-1|TRBV7-9|-
CASSLQESAEQFF
TGTGCCAGCAGCCTCCAGGAATCGGCTGAGCAGTTCTTC
>TRBD1|TRBJ1-5|TRBV28|-
CASSRVDRDDQPQHF
TGTGCCAGCAGCCGAGTGGACAGGGATGATCAGCCCCAGCATTTT
>-|TRBJ1-5|TRBV6-5|-
CASRPAGAREPQHF
TGTGCCAGCAGGCCCGCGGGGGCGAGGGAGCCCCAGCATTTT
>TRBD2|TRBJ2-1|TRBV6-5|few
CASSYSGTSRNEQFF
TGTGCCAGCAGTTACTCCGGGACTAGCAGAAATGAGCAGTTCTTC
>TRBD1|TRBJ1-5|TRBV2|-
CASNLLTGMREPQHF
TGTGCCAGCAACCTTTTGACAGGGATGAGGGAGCCCCAGCATTTT
>-|TRBJ2-1|TRBV7-2|-
CASSFDGSPRFSQQFF
TGTGCCAGCAGCTTCGATGGTAGCCCAAGATTCTCACAGCAGTTCTTC
>-|TRBJ1-2|TRBV5-4|once
CASTPRREGYGYTF
TGTGCCAGCACCCCCAGACGGGAAGGTTATGGCTACACCTTC
>TRBD1|TRBJ1-1|TRBV29-1|-
CSATKETGGTEAFF
TGCAGCGCCACAAAGGAGACAGGGGGCACTGAAGCTTTCTTT